Sequencing of this T cell receptor (beta chain) was carried out in a study of CD8 T cells in Susac syndrome. Regarding the study as a whole: By the study's own acknowledgment, its TCR sequencing and HLA analysis included relatively few individuals.

This CDR3 is built from 14 residues. Germline V gene data show CDR1 as SGHDT and CDR2 as YYEEEE. Negative isolation was used for CD8+ and CD4+ T cells, and FACS enrichment was applied to TEMRA cells. In the case of this clonotype: Its antigen is unidentified. One junction end disagrees with the germline gene, perhaps due to a read error.

The RNA input was about 0.5 to 1 ug, and it was reverse transcribed with random hexamers. Multiplex immunoSEQ PCR targeted 54 Vbeta and 13 Jbeta TCR beta segments. TCRdb independently ran MiXCR on the immunoSEQ multiplex PCR reads; one entry per CDR3 protein. The data contain some 300,000 distinct CDR3 sequences, 85% of them seen just once; the ten biggest clones take up roughly 0.21%. The sample consisted of CD8+ T cells from PBMCs. The receptor was derived from a human donor with multiple sclerosis. This chain joins TRBV5-6 and TRBJ2-1, with 7 positions matching TRBD2. The CDR3, as DNA: TGTGCCAGCAGCCACCCGGGACTAAGGTACGAGCTGTTCTTC. This translates into CASSHPGLRYELFF. Combining the CDR3 with reference TRBV5-6 and TRBJ2-1 gives the whole variable domain DAGVTQSPTHLIKTRGQQVTLRCSPKSGHDTVSWYQQALGQGPQFIFQYYEEEERQRGNFPDRFSGHQFPNYSSELNVNALLLGDSALYLCASSHPGLRYELFFGPGTRLTVL.